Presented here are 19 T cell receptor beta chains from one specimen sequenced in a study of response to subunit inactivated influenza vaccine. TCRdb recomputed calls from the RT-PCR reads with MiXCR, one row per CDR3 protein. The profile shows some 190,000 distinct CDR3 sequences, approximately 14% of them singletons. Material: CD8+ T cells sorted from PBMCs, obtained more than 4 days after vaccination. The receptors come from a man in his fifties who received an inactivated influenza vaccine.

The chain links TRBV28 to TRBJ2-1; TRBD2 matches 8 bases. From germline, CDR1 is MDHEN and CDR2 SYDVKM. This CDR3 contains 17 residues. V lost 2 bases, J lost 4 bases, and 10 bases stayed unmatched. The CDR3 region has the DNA TGTGCCAGCAGTTTACTGACCCCTAGCGGGTTATACAATGAGCAGTTCTTC. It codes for CASSLLTPSGLYNEQFF.

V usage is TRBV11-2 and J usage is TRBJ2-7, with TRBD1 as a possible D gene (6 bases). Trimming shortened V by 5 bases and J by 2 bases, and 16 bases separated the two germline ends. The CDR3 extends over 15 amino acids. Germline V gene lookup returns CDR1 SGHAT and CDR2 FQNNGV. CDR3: CASSLWVAGAYEQYF. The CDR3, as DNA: TGTGCCAGCAGCCTTTGGGTGGCAGGGGCCTACGAGCAGTACTTC.

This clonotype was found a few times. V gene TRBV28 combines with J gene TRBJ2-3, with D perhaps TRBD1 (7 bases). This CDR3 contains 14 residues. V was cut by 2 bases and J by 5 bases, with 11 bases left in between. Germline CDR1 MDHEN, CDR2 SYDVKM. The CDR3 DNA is TGTGCCAGCAGTTTACTTCAGGGGGGAGATACGCAGTATTTT. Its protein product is CASSLLQGGDTQYF.

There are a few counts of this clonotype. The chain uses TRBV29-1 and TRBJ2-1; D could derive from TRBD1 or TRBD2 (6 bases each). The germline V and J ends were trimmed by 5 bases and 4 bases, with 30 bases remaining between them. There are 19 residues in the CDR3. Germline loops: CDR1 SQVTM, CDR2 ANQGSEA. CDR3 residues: CSVPMMAGGAALGYNEQFF. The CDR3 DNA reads TGCAGCGTTCCTATGATGGCCGGGGGCGCGGCTCTGGGGTACAATGAGCAGTTCTTC.

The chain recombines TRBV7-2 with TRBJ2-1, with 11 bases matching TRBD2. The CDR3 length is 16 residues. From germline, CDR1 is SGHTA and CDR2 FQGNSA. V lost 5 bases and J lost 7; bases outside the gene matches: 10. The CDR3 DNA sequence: TGTGCCAGCAGCGCAAGACTAGCGGGATTGGTTAATGAGCAGTTCTTC. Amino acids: CASSARLAGLVNEQFF.

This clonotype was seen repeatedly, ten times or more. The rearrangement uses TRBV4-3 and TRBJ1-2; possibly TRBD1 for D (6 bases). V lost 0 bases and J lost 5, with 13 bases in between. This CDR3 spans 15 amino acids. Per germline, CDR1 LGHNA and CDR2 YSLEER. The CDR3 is CASSQDLGTHYGYTF. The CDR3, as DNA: TGCGCCAGCAGCCAAGATCTTGGGACACATTATGGCTACACCTTC.

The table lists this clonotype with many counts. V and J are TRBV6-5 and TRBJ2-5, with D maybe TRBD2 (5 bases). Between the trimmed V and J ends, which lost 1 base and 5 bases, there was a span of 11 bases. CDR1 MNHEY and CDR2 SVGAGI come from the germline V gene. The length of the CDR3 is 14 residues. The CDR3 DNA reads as TGTGCCAGCAGTTACTTTGAGGGCTCCGAGACCCAGTACTTC. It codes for CASSYFEGSETQYF.

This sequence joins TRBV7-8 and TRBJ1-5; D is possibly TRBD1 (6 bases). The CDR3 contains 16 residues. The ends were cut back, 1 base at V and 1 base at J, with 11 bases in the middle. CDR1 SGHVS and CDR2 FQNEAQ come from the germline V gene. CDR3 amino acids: CASSLGGLVSNQPQHF. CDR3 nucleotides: TGTGCCAGCAGCTTAGGGGGGCTCGTCAGCAATCAGCCCCAGCATTTT.

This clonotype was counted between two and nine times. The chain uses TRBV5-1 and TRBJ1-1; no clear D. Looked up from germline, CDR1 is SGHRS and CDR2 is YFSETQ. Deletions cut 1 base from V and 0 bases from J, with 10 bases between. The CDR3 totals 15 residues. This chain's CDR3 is CASSLKQAMNTEAFF. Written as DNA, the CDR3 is TGCGCCAGCAGCTTGAAGCAGGCCATGAACACTGAAGCTTTCTTT.

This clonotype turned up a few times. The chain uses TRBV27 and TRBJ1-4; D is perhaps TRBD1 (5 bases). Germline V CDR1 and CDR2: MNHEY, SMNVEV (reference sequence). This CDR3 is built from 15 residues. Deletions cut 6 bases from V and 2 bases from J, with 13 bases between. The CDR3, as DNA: TGTGCCAGCAGCCAACTGGGGGTGACTAATGAAAAACTGTTTTTT. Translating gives CASSQLGVTNEKLFF.

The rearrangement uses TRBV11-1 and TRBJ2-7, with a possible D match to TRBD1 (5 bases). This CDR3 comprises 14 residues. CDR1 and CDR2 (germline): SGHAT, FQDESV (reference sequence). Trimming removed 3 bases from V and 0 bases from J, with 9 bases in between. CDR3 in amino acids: CASSLGQVSYEQYF. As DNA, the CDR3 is TGTGCCAGCAGCTTGGGGCAGGTCTCCTACGAGCAGTACTTC.

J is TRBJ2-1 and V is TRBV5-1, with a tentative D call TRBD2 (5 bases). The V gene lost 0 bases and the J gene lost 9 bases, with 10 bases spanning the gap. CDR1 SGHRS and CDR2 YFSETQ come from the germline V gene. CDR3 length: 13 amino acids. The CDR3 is CASSLGLYSEQFF. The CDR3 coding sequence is TGCGCCAGCAGCTTGGGACTATATAGTGAGCAGTTCTTC. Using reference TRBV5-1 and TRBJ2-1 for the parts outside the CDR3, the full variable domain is KAGVTQTPRYLIKTRGQQVTLSCSPISGHRSVSWYQQTPGQGLQFLFEYFSETQRNKGNFPGRFSGRQFSNSRSEMNVSTLELGDSALYLCASSLGLYSEQFFGPGTRLTVL.

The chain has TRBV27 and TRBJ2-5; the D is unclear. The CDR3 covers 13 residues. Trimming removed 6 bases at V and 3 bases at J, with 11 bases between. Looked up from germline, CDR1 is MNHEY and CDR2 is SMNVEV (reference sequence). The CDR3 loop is CASRTRPKETQYF. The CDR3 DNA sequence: TGTGCCAGCAGGACCAGGCCCAAAGAGACCCAGTACTTC.

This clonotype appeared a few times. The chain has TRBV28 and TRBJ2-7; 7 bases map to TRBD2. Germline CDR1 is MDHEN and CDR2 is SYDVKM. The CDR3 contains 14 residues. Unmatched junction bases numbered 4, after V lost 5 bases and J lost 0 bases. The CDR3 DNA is TGTGCCAGCAGTCTAGCGGAGGCCTCCTACGAGCAGTACTTC. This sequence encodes CASSLAEASYEQYF. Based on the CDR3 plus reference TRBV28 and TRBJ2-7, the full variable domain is DVKVTQSSRYLVKRTGEKVFLECVQDMDHENMFWYRQDPGLGLRLIYFSYDVKMKEKGDIPEGYSVSREKKERFSLILESASTNQTSMYLCASSLAEASYEQYFGPGTRLTVT.

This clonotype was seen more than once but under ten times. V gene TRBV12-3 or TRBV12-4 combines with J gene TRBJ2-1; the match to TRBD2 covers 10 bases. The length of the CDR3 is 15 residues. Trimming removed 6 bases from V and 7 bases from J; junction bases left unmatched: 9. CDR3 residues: CASRPSGRANNEQFF. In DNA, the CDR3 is TGTGCCAGCAGACCGAGCGGGAGGGCCAATAATGAGCAGTTCTTC.

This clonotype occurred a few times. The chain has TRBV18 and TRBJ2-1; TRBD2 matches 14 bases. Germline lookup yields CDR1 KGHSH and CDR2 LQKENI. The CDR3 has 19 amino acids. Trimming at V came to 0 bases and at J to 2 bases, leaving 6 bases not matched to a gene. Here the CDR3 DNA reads TGTGCCAGCTCACCACCGGGGACTAGCGGGAGTGGGACCTACAATGAGCAGTTCTTC. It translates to CASSPPGTSGSGTYNEQFF.

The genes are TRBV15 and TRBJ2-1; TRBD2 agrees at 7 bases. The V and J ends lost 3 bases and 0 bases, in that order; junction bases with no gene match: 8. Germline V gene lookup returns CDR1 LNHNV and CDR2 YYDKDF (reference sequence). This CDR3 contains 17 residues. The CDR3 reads CATSSPTSVNSYNEQFF. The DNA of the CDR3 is TGTGCCACCAGCAGTCCAACTAGCGTGAACTCCTACAATGAGCAGTTCTTC.

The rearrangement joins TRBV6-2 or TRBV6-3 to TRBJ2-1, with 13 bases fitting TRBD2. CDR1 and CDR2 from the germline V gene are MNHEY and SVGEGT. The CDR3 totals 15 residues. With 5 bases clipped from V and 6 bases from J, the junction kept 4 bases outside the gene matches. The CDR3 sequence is CASSRGLAGPNEQFF. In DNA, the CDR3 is TGTGCCAGCAGTCGGGGACTAGCGGGACCCAATGAGCAGTTCTTC.

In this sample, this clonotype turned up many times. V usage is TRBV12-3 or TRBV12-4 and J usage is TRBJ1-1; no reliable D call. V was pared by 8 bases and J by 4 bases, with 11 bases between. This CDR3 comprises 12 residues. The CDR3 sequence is CASAQAGTEAFF. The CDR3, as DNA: TGTGCCAGCGCCCAGGCGGGCACTGAAGCTTTCTTT.